This TCR beta chain is from a study of CD8 T cells in Susac syndrome (dated by TCRdb to about 2019). About the investigation overall: Whether CD8+ T cell activation and differentiation in Susac syndrome was antigen driven was tested using repertoire sequencing.

High-throughput TCR beta sequencing profiled peripheral blood CD8+ and CD4+ T cells from healthy donors, Susac syndrome patients and multiple sclerosis patients. The multiple sclerosis controls were treatment-naive patients who had stable or active relapsing-remitting disease and met the revised McDonald criteria. Bulk CD8+ and CD4+ T cells were purified by magnetic negative isolation, while CD8+ TEMRA cells were enriched using FACS. Blood was drawn into EDTA tubes, processed within 24 hours, and PBMCs were isolated by density gradient centrifugation. PBMCs intended for TCR sequencing were frozen in liquid nitrogen and were later thawed in a 37 degrees C water bath. The sorted or isolated CD4+, CD8+ and CD8+ TEMRA cells had a purity of 90% or higher. CDR1 and CDR2 are drawn from the germline V gene: SGHDN, FVKESK. V is clipped by 6 bases and J by 10 bases, and the sequence between their germline boundaries is 13 bases long. The CDR3 runs 12 residues from the cysteine to the phenylalanine. Only the CDR3 part of the read is kept: 36 bases, read in frame from the first base.

Broader findings and caveats from the paper: The number of individuals in the TCR sequencing and HLA analysis was recognized as being relatively small.

RNA was extracted with the RNeasy kit and roughly 0.5 to 1 ug was reverse transcribed using random hexamers. TCR beta CDR3 regions were amplified with the immunoSEQ multiplex PCR assay covering 54 Vbeta and 13 Jbeta segments. PCR amplification bias was corrected using a synthetic template baseline for primer optimization and computational correction. In the authors' own workflow: Reads were annotated to V, D and J genes according to IMGT and were analyzed with immunoSEQ Analyzer, with only productive sequences retained. Clonality was computed as one minus Shannon entropy normalized by log2 of the number of productive unique sequences. For each patient and control, public and private clones were evaluated within the 100 most prevalent clones. A clone was defined as Susac-specific if it was absent from the healthy and MS cohorts, from some 1,100 published viral clones and from other ImmuneACCESS disease sequences. TCRdb took the public reads, trimmed them with fastp at Q25, ran MiXCR for clone calling and kept in-frame beta chains. Every distinct CDR3 protein forms one entry, paired with its most common genes and DNA. The V and J calls and clone size are TCRdb's, not the authors'. In all, the sample holds approximately 180,000 distinct CDR3 sequences, and 90% to 96% of those were seen once. The ten largest make up approximately 0.09% of the sample.

Regarding this clonotype: Its antigen target is currently unknown. Nothing much larger sits one base from this clone, and base qualities are not available.

The chain employs TRBV14 and TRBJ1-5, with TRBD1 tentatively as D gene (6 bases match). The source material was CD4+ T cells from PBMCs. The TCR sequence derives from a human donor with multiple sclerosis. CDR3 reads: CASSPLGGPQHF. The DNA reads as follows: TGTGCCAGCAGTCCCTTAGGGGGTCCCCAGCATTTT.